Each of the 29 T cell receptor beta chains below was sequenced from the same sample in a study of blood T cell repertoires in COVID-19. Only in-frame clones appear in the TCRdb table, and some are missing; sequencing was by immunoSEQ multiplex PCR. Of some 350,000 clones detected, around 87% appear once; the ten largest clones hold about 6.9%. What was sequenced was peripheral blood. The receptors stem from a woman aged 45-59 years with COVID-19, enrolled during active disease.

The rearrangement uses TRBV21-1 and TRBJ2-2; TRBD2 reflects the table's D call only, with no check against the DNA. TRBV21-1 is a pseudogene. This CDR3 has 19 residues. For the CDR3, the DNA is TGTGCCAGCAGCAAAGCCCCAGTGCCTAGCGGGAGAAACACCGGGGAGCTGTTTTTT. This translates into CASSKAPVPSGRNTGELFF.

The rearrangement links TRBV4-2 to TRBJ2-5, with TRBD2 as a possible D gene (6 bases). V was shortened by 3 bases and J by 5 bases, with 13 bases between the two germline ends. This CDR3 region has 14 residues. Per the germline V gene, CDR1 is LGHNA and CDR2 is YNFKEQ. CDR3 in DNA: TGTGCCAGCAGCCAGGCGAGCGGGCGGGAGACCCAGTACTTC. It translates to CASSQASGRETQYF.

The V call is TRBV19, the J call TRBJ2-7; D call uncertain. Germline CDR1 reads LNHDA; CDR2 reads SQIVND (reference sequence). The V end was cut by 4 bases, the J end by 0 bases, with 13 bases between. CDR3 length: 15 amino acids. The CDR3 region is CASSKVASYSYEQYF. The CDR3 DNA reads as TGTGCCAGTAGTAAGGTAGCCTCTTACTCCTACGAGCAGTACTTC.

This chain uses TRBV6-5 with TRBJ1-1; D gene unclear. CDR3 length equals 12 residues. Trimming took 8 bases from V and 10 from J, leaving 17 bases between them. Germline loops: CDR1 MNHEY, CDR2 SVGAGI. This CDR3 reads CASLNSALGAFF. The CDR3 bases are TGTGCCAGCCTAAACAGTGCACTCGGAGCTTTCTTT.

V and J are TRBV3-1 (or the pseudogene TRBV3-2) and TRBJ1-2; maybe TRBD1 (6 bases). CDR1 LGHDT and CDR2 YNNKEL come from the germline V gene (reference sequence). The CDR3 is 15 residues long. Trimming cost V 0 bases and J 2 bases, with 10 bases left between them. This CDR3 reads CASSQDFQGNYGYTF. The DNA for the CDR3 is TGTGCCAGCAGCCAAGATTTCCAGGGGAACTATGGCTACACCTTC.

The chain couples TRBV11-2 to TRBJ2-3; TRBD1 agrees at 8 bases. V trimming: 5 bases; J trimming: 1 base; junction bases outside the gene matches: 5. There are 15 residues in the CDR3. The germline CDR1 and CDR2 sequences are SGHAT and FQNNGV. The CDR3 region is CASSPGGQGTDTQYF. As DNA, the CDR3 is TGTGCCAGCAGCCCAGGGGGACAGGGCACAGATACGCAGTATTTT.

The chain joins TRBV30 to TRBJ1-1; no reliable D call. Germline V gene lookup returns CDR1 GTSNPN and CDR2 SVGIG (reference sequence). Trimming pared 2 bases from V and 1 base from J, leaving 11 bases between. CDR3 size: 14 residues. CDR3: CAWSPGLPNTEAFF. In DNA form, the CDR3 reads TGTGCCTGGAGTCCAGGTCTACCGAACACTGAAGCTTTCTTT.

V and J are TRBV4-1 and TRBJ2-7; 9 bases line up with TRBD2. V trimming: 0 bases; J trimming: 2 bases; junction bases outside the gene matches: 14. The CDR3 extends over 19 amino acids. Germline V gives CDR1 MGHRA, CDR2 YSYEKL. The CDR3 sequence: CASSQDKMWAGGPPYEQYF. In DNA, the CDR3 is TGCGCCAGCAGCCAAGACAAGATGTGGGCGGGAGGGCCACCCTACGAGCAGTACTTC.

The V gene is TRBV27, the J gene TRBJ1-2, with D hard to call. V was clipped by 1 base and J by 7 bases, with 16 bases between them. CDR1 and CDR2 (germline): MNHEY, SMNVEV (reference sequence). The CDR3 totals 15 residues. Written as DNA, the CDR3 is TGTGCCAGCAGTTTATACGGGTCCCTTGAGAGTGGCTACACCTTC. This codes for CASSLYGSLESGYTF.

The V gene is TRBV6-5, the J gene TRBJ1-2; TRBD1 matches at 8 bases. With V trimmed by 6 bases and J by 4 bases, 10 bases remained unmatched. Germline V gives CDR1 MNHEY, CDR2 SVGAGI. The CDR3 covers 15 residues. The chain's CDR3 is CASRPPTGGFYGYTF. CDR3 nucleotides: TGTGCCAGCAGGCCCCCTACAGGGGGATTCTATGGCTACACCTTC.

The chain couples TRBV6-5 to TRBJ2-1, with D unresolved. Trimming stripped 8 bases from V and 5 bases from J, with 10 bases between. The germline V gene has CDR1 MNHEY and CDR2 SVGAGI. The CDR3 covers 12 residues. The CDR3 DNA reads as TGTGCCAGCGCGGAATCCGACAATGAGCAGTTCTTC. Encoded protein: CASAESDNEQFF.

The chain carries TRBV5-5 and TRBJ2-7; 7 nucleotides line up with TRBD2. In germline, CDR1 is SGHKS, CDR2 YYEKEE (reference sequence). J lost 2 bases, V lost 4 bases, and 0 bases had no gene match. The CDR3 has 12 residues. CDR3 bases: TGTGCCAGCAGCGCGGGAGCCTACGAGCAGTACTTC. Encoded protein: CASSAGAYEQYF. The whole variable domain, remainder taken from reference TRBV5-5 and TRBJ2-7, is DAGVTQSPTHLIKTRGQQVTLRCSPISGHKSVSWYQQVLGQGPQFIFQYYEKEERGRGNFPDRFSARQFPNYSSELNVNALLLGDSALYLCASSAGAYEQYFGPGTRLTVT.

The chain recombines TRBV5-1 with TRBJ2-2; D call uncertain. Per the germline V gene, CDR1 is SGHRS and CDR2 is YFSETQ. The CDR3 runs 14 residues. V shed 4 bases and J shed 4 bases, with 11 bases lying between them. DNA for the CDR3: TGCGCCAGCAGCCTAAGCCCTGTCACCGGGGAGCTGTTTTTT. Protein: CASSLSPVTGELFF.

The gene calls are TRBV28 and TRBJ1-1, with TRBD1 identical over 9 bases. Germline lookup yields CDR1 MDHEN and CDR2 SYDVKM. This CDR3 region has 14 residues. V was pared by 7 bases and J by 7 bases, with 10 bases of the junction left unmatched. The CDR3 sequence: CASKLGGQGFEAFF. The DNA of the CDR3 is TGTGCCAGCAAATTAGGGGGACAGGGTTTTGAAGCTTTCTTT.

The chain has TRBV3-1 (or the pseudogene TRBV3-2) and TRBJ2-7; D gene unclear. Germline-derived CDR1 and CDR2 are LGHDT and YNNKEL (reference sequence). Between the trimmed V and J ends, which lost 4 bases and 5 bases, there was a span of 9 bases. The CDR3 extends over 12 amino acids. The CDR3 reads CASSRLTDEQYF. The CDR3 region has the DNA TGTGCCAGCAGCCGCCTCACGGACGAGCAGTACTTC.

DNA of the CDR3: TGTGCCAGCAGCCCCGGGACAGGGTTAGAGACCCAGTACTTC. Translated: CASSPGTGLETQYF. The J gene is TRBJ2-7, the V gene TRBV5-4, with 9 bases aligning to TRBD1. The last part of the DNA fits TRBJ2-5 better; the J call may be wrong. The CDR3 loop spans 14 amino acids. CDR1 and CDR2 (germline): SGHNT, YYREEE (reference sequence).

The rearrangement joins TRBV5-1 to TRBJ2-1; TRBD1 aligns across 8 bases. The ends lost 1 base at V and 8 bases at J; junction bases unmatched: 8. The length of the CDR3 is 15 residues. CDR1 SGHRS and CDR2 YFSETQ come from the germline V gene. CDR3 region: CASSLSTQGAHEQFF. CDR3 sequence (DNA): TGCGCCAGCAGCTTGTCTACTCAGGGGGCCCATGAGCAGTTCTTC.

This clone was recorded only once. The chain joins TRBV18 to TRBJ2-2; perhaps TRBD1 as D (5 bases). Trimming removed 3 bases at V and 11 bases at J, with 16 bases between. Germline CDR1 KGHSH, CDR2 LQKENI. The CDR3 extends over 14 amino acids. The CDR3 nucleotides are TGTGCCAGCTCACCCATCACCGACAGCCGCGAGCTGTTTTTT. Translating it yields CASSPITDSRELFF.

The CDR3 DNA is TGCGCCAGCAGTGACCGGACTAGTTTGGGCACCGGGGAGCTGTTTTTT. Protein product: CASSDRTSLGTGELFF. The chain uses TRBV10-1 and TRBJ2-2; 7 nucleotides line up with TRBD2. CDR1 is WNHNN, CDR2 SYGVQD, per germline (reference sequence). Germline trimming cut 3 bases from V and 4 bases from J; bases unmatched to any gene: 8. This CDR3 region has 16 residues.

The CDR3 bases are TGCAGTGCTAGTTCGGGAGGCGACGGAAATGAGCAGTTCTTC. It is translated as CSASSGGDGNEQFF. The chain carries TRBV20-1 and TRBJ2-1; TRBD2 agrees at 7 bases. The CDR3 runs 14 residues. With V trimmed by 3 bases and J by 7 bases, 9 bases remained unmatched. CDR1 DFQATT and CDR2 SNEGSKA come from the germline V gene (reference sequence).

The chain combines TRBV11-3 with TRBJ2-5, with 8 nucleotides matching TRBD1. V dropped 1 base and J dropped 3; count of bases not matched to a gene: 4. Looked up from germline, CDR1 is SGHNT and CDR2 is YENEEA. This CDR3 has 15 amino acids. The DNA of the CDR3 is TGTGCCAGCAGCTTAGCGCGGACAGGGAAAGAGACCCAGTACTTC. Residues: CASSLARTGKETQYF.

The gene calls are TRBV15 and TRBJ2-3; TRBD1 matches 7 bases. From germline, CDR1 is LNHNV and CDR2 YYDKDF (reference sequence). The CDR3 is 13 residues long. The trim removed 5 bases at V and 1 base at J, leaving 0 bases unmatched. The CDR3 sequence: CATSDRGTDTQYF. CDR3 nucleotide sequence: TGTGCCACCAGCGACAGGGGCACAGATACGCAGTATTTT.

The rearrangement joins TRBV7-2 to TRBJ2-1; D not certain. CDR3 length: 15 residues. Trimming left V 4 bases short and J 5 bases short, with 15 bases between. In germline, CDR1 is SGHTA, CDR2 FQGNSA. For the CDR3, the DNA is TGTGCCAGCAGCTCAAACAGACCGAAGAACAATGAGCAGTTCTTC. It translates to CASSSNRPKNNEQFF.

The V call is TRBV11-3, the J call TRBJ2-3, with D tentatively TRBD2 (6 bases). Germline V gene lookup returns CDR1 SGHNT and CDR2 YENEEA. The V gene lost 4 bases and the J gene lost 1 base, with 9 bases spanning the gap. The CDR3 is 14 amino acids. The CDR3 coding sequence is TGTGCCAGCAGCTCGACTAGTCGCACAGATACGCAGTATTTT. Translation gives CASSSTSRTDTQYF.

V usage is TRBV5-1 and J usage is TRBJ1-1; TRBD1 is a possible D gene (5 bases). The V end lost 3 bases, the J end lost 4 bases, and 13 bases lay between the germline ends. The germline V gene encodes CDR1 SGHRS and CDR2 YFSETQ. This CDR3 spans 14 amino acids. The DNA of the CDR3 is TGCGCCAGCAGCTCTCAGGGCGGGGGCACTGAAGCTTTCTTT. Translation gives CASSSQGGGTEAFF. Looking up the rest from reference TRBV5-1 and TRBJ1-1 gives the full variable domain: KAGVTQTPRYLIKTRGQQVTLSCSPISGHRSVSWYQQTPGQGLQFLFEYFSETQRNKGNFPGRFSGRQFSNSRSEMNVSTLELGDSALYLCASSSQGGGTEAFFGQGTRLTVV.

The chain employs TRBV28 and TRBJ2-3, with 10 bases identical to TRBD1. The trim removed 0 bases at V and 3 bases at J, leaving 12 bases unmatched. CDR3 length: 19 amino acids. Germline values: CDR1 MDHEN, CDR2 SYDVKM. The CDR3 bases are TGTGCCAGCAGTTTATGGATTCCCCGGGACAGGGGTAGGACAGATACGCAGTATTTT. Translated: CASSLWIPRDRGRTDTQYF.

The genes are TRBV25-1 and TRBJ1-1; possibly TRBD1 for D (6 bases). CDR3 length equals 15 residues. V lost 1 base and J 5 bases, leaving 14 bases between the germline ends. Germline CDR1 and CDR2: MGHDK and SYGVNS. The CDR3 DNA sequence: TGTGCCAGCAGTGAATCTCGGGGGGCCGGGACTGAAGCTTTCTTT. Translated, it gives CASSESRGAGTEAFF.

CDR3 region: CASSDNRPHGYTF. In nucleotides, the CDR3 is TGTGCCAGCAGTGACAACAGGCCCCATGGCTACACCTTC. The rearrangement links TRBV2 to TRBJ1-2, with D perhaps TRBD1 (5 bases). This CDR3 spans 13 amino acids. Per the germline V gene, CDR1 is SNHLY and CDR2 is FYNNEI. The germline V and J ends were trimmed by 3 bases and 6 bases, with 11 bases remaining between them.

The chain carries TRBV5-5 and TRBJ2-2; no definite D call. CDR1 and CDR2 from the germline V gene are SGHKS and YYEKEE (reference sequence). This CDR3 has 13 residues. Trimming shortened V by 1 base and J by 1 base, and 2 bases separated the two germline ends. Here the CDR3 DNA reads TGTGCCAGCAGCTTGCAGAACACCGGGGAGCTGTTTTTT. Its translation: CASSLQNTGELFF. The complete variable domain, with remaining parts taken from reference TRBV5-5 and TRBJ2-2, reads DAGVTQSPTHLIKTRGQQVTLRCSPISGHKSVSWYQQVLGQGPQFIFQYYEKEERGRGNFPDRFSARQFPNYSSELNVNALLLGDSALYLCASSLQNTGELFFGEGSRLTVL.